A selection of T cell receptor beta chains follows, all from one sample in a study of shared clonotypes between healthy human individuals. The data were produced by immunoSEQ multiplex PCR, yet TCRdb's version contains in-frame clones alone and is incomplete. The table has 2.3 million or so clones, approximately 95% seen once. Specimen: naive CD4+ T cells from PBMCs. The receptors stem from a young man in good health. Some clones in this sample may be carry-over from other donors' samples. Both conserved end residues are trimmed from each CDR3. The D gene is left open where the match is weak.

V gene | D gene | CDR3 protein
TRBV11-2 | TRBD1 | ASSSLRQGRVESGYT
TRBV19 | . | ASTFRVTGELF
TRBV5-1 | TRBD2 | ASSLTTSGIYEQY
TRBV30 | . | AWSGNIQY
TRBV5-1 | . | ASSLGDHSNQPQH
TRBV30 | TRBD1 | AWRAGGFGTEAF
TRBV5-1 | TRBD1 | ASSLRGQGAMNTEAF
TRBV6-1 | TRBD1 | ASSELPGQGTLWGEQY
TRBV30 | . | ASRAALFEAF
TRBV28 | . | ASSPGGSVYEKLF
TRBV18 | TRBD1 | ASSPWTGTKNIQY
TRBV9 | TRBD2 | ASSVDSSGSTYEQY
TRBV5-4 | TRBD2 | ASSLSSGTLRDTQY
TRBV5-1 | TRBD1 | ASSGQDPTGELF
TRBV27 | TRBD2 | ASRTGTSGFYEQY
TRBV18 | TRBD1 | ASSPGQATGELF
TRBV2 | TRBD2 | ASKTGTSGTDTQY
TRBV28 | . | ASRRGGTDEQY
TRBV28 | . | ASSLSSVQETQY
TRBV7-9 | TRBD1 | ASSSGTGGWQF
TRBV7-3 | TRBD1 | ASSFDRGSETQY
TRBV4-2 | . | ASSQGPRGDTEAF
TRBV7-2 | . | ASSLSREDEQY
TRBV2 | . | ASSDETPNTEAF
TRBV7-3 | . | ASSLIRGTGELF
TRBV4-2 | . | ASSQSGSGNTIY
TRBV6-4 | TRBD1 | ASSGGTGVTDTQY
TRBV2 | TRBD1 | ASRLDRAYEQY
TRBV6-5 | . | ASSYRASDQPQH
TRBV11-2 | . | ASSLVAPYEQY
TRBV9 | TRBD2 | ASSLLAGDNEQF
TRBV5-1 | . | ASSPQGGYGYT
TRBV9 | . | ASSPKTAHSYNEQF
TRBV2 | . | ASNQWATEAF
TRBV5-1 | TRBD2 | ASSRTGLAETNTGELF
TRBV5-4 | TRBD2 | ASSFLRTSGRTPRETQY
TRBV7-2 | TRBD2 | ASSFPRGGGFAYEQY
TRBV20-1 | . | SAPGETQY